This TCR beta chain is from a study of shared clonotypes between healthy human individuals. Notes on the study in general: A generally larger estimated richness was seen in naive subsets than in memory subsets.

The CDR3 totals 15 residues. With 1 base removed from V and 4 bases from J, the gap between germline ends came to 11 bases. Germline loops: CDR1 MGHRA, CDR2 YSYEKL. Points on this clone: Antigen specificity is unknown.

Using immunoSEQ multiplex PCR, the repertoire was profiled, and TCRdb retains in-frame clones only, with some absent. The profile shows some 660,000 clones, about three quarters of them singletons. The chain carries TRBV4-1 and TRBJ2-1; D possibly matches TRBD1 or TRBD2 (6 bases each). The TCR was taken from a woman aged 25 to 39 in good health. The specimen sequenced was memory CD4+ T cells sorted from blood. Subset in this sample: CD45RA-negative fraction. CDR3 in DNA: TGCGCCAGCAGCCAAGGTGGAGGGGGGTACAATGAGCAGTTCTTC. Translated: CASSQGGGGYNEQFF.